Each of the 30 T cell receptor beta chains below was sequenced from the same sample in a study of response to subunit inactivated influenza vaccine. TCRdb re-analysed the RT-PCR reads in MiXCR, keeping a single row per CDR3 protein. Of about 500,000 distinct CDR3 sequences detected, over 10% appear once; the ten largest clones hold less than 15%. The sequenced sample was PBMCs from blood, obtained roughly 48 days after vaccination. The receptors here all came from a man aged 50 to 59 who received an inactivated influenza vaccine.

This clonotype was counted between two and nine times. The V call is TRBV27, the J call TRBJ2-7; 10 bases fit TRBD2. Germline V gene data show CDR1 as MNHEY and CDR2 as SMNVEV (reference sequence). Trimming at V came to 3 bases and at J to 5 bases, leaving 7 bases not matched to a gene. The CDR3 spans 15 residues. The CDR3 DNA follows: TGTGCCAGCAGTTTCCAGAGCGGGAGGGCCCACGAGCAGTACTTC. As protein: CASSFQSGRAHEQYF.

The V call is TRBV6-1, the J call TRBJ2-5; TRBD2 agrees at 9 bases. Trimming removed 5 bases from V and 5 bases from J; junction bases left unmatched: 6. The CDR3 sequence is 14 residues long. Germline V lookup: CDR1 MNHNS, CDR2 SASEGT. The CDR3 region has the DNA TGTGCCAGCAGTCGCCTCACTAGCGGGGAGACCCAGTACTTC. The encoded protein is CASSRLTSGETQYF.

The CDR3 bases are TGCAGTGCTCAACTAGCGGGGGGGCAAACAGATACGCAGTATTTT. The encoded protein is CSAQLAGGQTDTQYF. The V and J genes are TRBV20-1 and TRBJ2-3, with 13 bases matching TRBD2. The V and J ends lost 5 bases and 3 bases, in that order; junction bases with no gene match: 5. The CDR3 runs 15 residues. The germline gives CDR1 DFQATT, CDR2 SNEGSKA (reference sequence).

The V and J genes are TRBV19 and TRBJ2-7, with no clear D. V lost 5 bases and J lost 3, with 11 bases in between. Looked up from germline, CDR1 is LNHDA and CDR2 is SQIVND (reference sequence). The CDR3 extends over 13 amino acids. In nucleotides, the CDR3 is TGTGCCAGTAGTCCGAGTCACCACTACGAGCAGTACTTC. This codes for CASSPSHHYEQYF.

This sequence joins TRBV15 and TRBJ2-7; 9 positions agree with TRBD1. CDR3 length: 14 residues. CDR1 is LNHNV and CDR2 is YYDKDF in the germline V gene (reference sequence). The ends lost 3 bases at V and 6 bases at J; junction bases unmatched: 6. The CDR3, as DNA: TGTGCCACCAGCAGGAACAGGGGGCTCGGCGAGCAGTACTTC. This codes for CATSRNRGLGEQYF.

This clonotype has just a few counts. This rearrangement joins TRBV24-1 to TRBJ2-3; 8 bases are shared with TRBD1. From germline, CDR1 is KGHDR and CDR2 SFDVKD. This CDR3 comprises 14 residues. The J segment lost 6 bases and the V segment lost 6 bases, leaving 7 bases of the junction unmatched. This CDR3 reads CATSPGGAGDTQYF. CDR3 nucleotides: TGTGCCACCAGTCCAGGGGGCGCTGGGGATACGCAGTATTTT.

This clonotype has a handful of counts. CDR3 bases: TGTGCCAGCAGCTTCATTATAGCGGGAGAGGGCGCATTAATGCAGTATTTT. The encoded protein is CASSFIIAGEGALMQYF. The rearrangement links TRBV7-9 to TRBJ2-3; 9 bases map to TRBD2. CDR3 length: 17 residues. The germline CDR1 and CDR2 sequences are SEHNR and FQNEAQ (reference sequence). Trimming at V came to 3 bases and at J to 11 bases, leaving 18 bases not matched to a gene.

This clonotype was observed a few times. CDR3 bases: TGTGCCAGCAGTTTAGGGGGACGGAATAAAAACATTCAGTACTTC. Protein: CASSLGGRNKNIQYF. J is TRBJ2-4 and V is TRBV12-3 or TRBV12-4; D possibly matches TRBD1 or TRBD2 (5 bases each). Trimming cost V 1 base and J 4 bases, with 11 bases left between them. The CDR3 runs 15 residues.

This clonotype was found a few times. This chain uses TRBV7-2 with TRBJ1-1; 12 bases agree with TRBD1. After removal of 5 bases from V and 11 bases from J, the junction contained 9 bases not matched to a gene. This CDR3 spans 14 amino acids. Germline assignment: CDR1 SGHTA and CDR2 FQGNSA. The CDR3 DNA reads as TGTGCCAGCAGCCCTAGGGACAGGGGGCGTGGGGCTTTCTTT. This translates into CASSPRDRGRGAFF.

This clonotype was detected only a few times. The gene calls are TRBV3-1 and TRBJ2-7; no definite D call. The V gene lost 1 base and the J gene lost 3 bases, with 4 bases spanning the gap. The germline CDR1 and CDR2 sequences are LGHDT and YNNKEL (reference sequence). The CDR3 spans 12 residues. The DNA of the CDR3 is TGTGCCAGCAGCCAAGTAATCTACGAGCAGTACTTC. Amino acids: CASSQVIYEQYF.

As to this clonotype: An end of the junction differs from the germline gene, which may be a read error. The chain uses TRBV12-3 or TRBV12-4 and TRBJ2-7, with TRBD2 matching over 8 bases. The length of the CDR3 is 16 residues. The CDR3 DNA sequence: TGTGCCATCAGTTTACCCTCCCTTAGCGGGACCTACGAGCAGTACTTC. It specifies CAISLPSLSGTYEQYF.

The chain combines TRBV6-5 with TRBJ2-7; D might be TRBD1 or TRBD2, each matching 6 bases. From germline, CDR1 is MNHEY and CDR2 SVGAGI. Trimming stripped 2 bases from V and 0 bases from J, with 14 bases between. This CDR3 contains 16 residues. CDR3 amino acids: CASSYPPGGSSYEQYF. The CDR3 DNA reads as TGTGCCAGCAGTTACCCCCCCGGGGGCTCCTCCTACGAGCAGTACTTC.

As for this clonotype: The junction does not match germline at one end; this may be a read error. The chain has TRBV13 and TRBJ2-3; D is perhaps TRBD1 or TRBD2 (6 bases each). CDR1 is PRHDT, CDR2 FYEKMQ, per germline (reference sequence). The CDR3 has 17 residues. DNA for the CDR3: TGTGCCAGCACCCCATTGACTAGGGACCGCAGGACAGAGACGCAGTATTTT. This sequence encodes CASTPLTRDRRTETQYF.

With regard to this clonotype: Its ends do not fully match the called genes, so a read error is possible. The chain joins TRBV20-1 to TRBJ2-7; the match to TRBD2 covers 11 bases. This CDR3 spans 16 amino acids. Germline values: CDR1 DFQATT, CDR2 SNEGSKA (reference sequence). The CDR3 protein is CCARGRLAGIRYEQYF. The CDR3 DNA is TGCTGTGCTAGAGGGAGACTAGCGGGGATACGCTACGAGCAGTACTTC.

In this sample, this clonotype turned up many times. The V gene is TRBV7-2, the J gene TRBJ2-7, with a weak D call TRBD1 (5 bases). V lost 6 bases and J lost 2, with 17 bases in between. The CDR3 is made up of 15 amino acids. The germline gives CDR1 SGHTA, CDR2 FQGNSA. The CDR3 is CASRVGFRGPYEQYF. CDR3 nucleotide sequence: TGTGCCAGCAGGGTGGGATTTAGGGGCCCCTACGAGCAGTACTTC.

There are a few counts of this clonotype. The chain combines TRBV4-3 with TRBJ2-4; a weak D match, TRBD2 (5 bases). This CDR3 region has 14 residues. From germline, CDR1 is LGHNA and CDR2 YSLEER. V gave up 3 bases and J gave up 4 bases, with 10 bases separating them. The DNA for the CDR3 is TGCGCCAGCAGCCAGGGATCGGGAAAAAACATTCAGTACTTC. Its protein is CASSQGSGKNIQYF.

The rearrangement uses TRBV4-1 and TRBJ1-1; 11 bases are a match to TRBD1. Per the germline V gene, CDR1 is MGHRA and CDR2 is YSYEKL. V lost 1 base, J lost 4 bases, and 14 bases stayed unmatched. The CDR3 is made up of 19 amino acids. The CDR3 DNA is TGCGCCAGCAGCCAAGCGATCGGGGACAGGGGGTCCTGGGTCACTGAAGCTTTCTTT. Amino acids: CASSQAIGDRGSWVTEAFF.

The chain joins TRBV5-1 to TRBJ1-1, with TRBD1 as a possible D gene (6 bases). Germline CDR1 and CDR2: SGHRS and YFSETQ. The CDR3 extends over 17 amino acids. V gave up 5 bases and J gave up 3 bases, with 23 bases separating them. CDR3 residues: CASSFPFRGATDTEAFF. The CDR3 coding sequence is TGCGCCAGCAGTTTCCCCTTCCGGGGGGCTACGGACACTGAAGCTTTCTTT.

The gene calls are TRBV4-2 and TRBJ2-2; TRBD2 is a possible D gene (6 bases). The V end was cut by 2 bases, the J end by 1 base, with 11 bases between. Germline CDR1 LGHNA, CDR2 YNFKEQ. This CDR3 region has 16 residues. CDR3 sequence reads: CASSQIWGLNTGELFF. In DNA, the CDR3 is TGTGCCAGCAGCCAAATTTGGGGACTGAACACCGGGGAGCTGTTTTTT.

This clonotype was seen a few times. The chain is built from TRBV4-3 and TRBJ2-5; 9 bases are a match to TRBD2. From germline, CDR1 is LGHNA and CDR2 YSLEER. The CDR3 covers 16 residues. V dropped 0 bases and J dropped 5; count of bases not matched to a gene: 7. CDR3 DNA: TGCGCCAGCAGCCAAGATGTGGGGGCGGGGGGGGAGACCCAGTACTTC. Translating it yields CASSQDVGAGGETQYF.

The chain recombines TRBV12-3 or TRBV12-4 with TRBJ2-2, with 11 bases aligning to TRBD1. The CDR3 consists of 17 residues. Trimming took 4 bases from V and 5 from J; bases not matched to a gene: 9. CDR3 region: CASSSGTGGAQTGELFF. In DNA form, the CDR3 reads TGTGCCAGCAGTTCCGGGACAGGGGGAGCTCAAACCGGGGAGCTGTTTTTT.

This clonotype was counted many times. The rearrangement uses TRBV20-1 and TRBJ2-2; D remains unclear. The V and J ends lost 5 bases and 7 bases respectively, with 23 bases between them. Germline lookup yields CDR1 DFQATT and CDR2 SNEGSKA (reference sequence). CDR3 length: 16 amino acids. CDR3 residues: CSARDRETSPDGELFF. The CDR3 DNA reads TGCAGTGCTCGCGACCGCGAGACGAGTCCGGACGGGGAGCTGTTTTTT.

V usage is TRBV27 and J usage is TRBJ2-5; 12 bases line up with TRBD2. CDR1 is MNHEY, CDR2 SMNVEV, per germline (reference sequence). The CDR3 contains 15 residues. After removal of 4 bases from V and 1 base from J, the junction contained 1 base not matched to a gene. The CDR3 here is CASSWTSGVQETQYF. The CDR3, as DNA: TGTGCCAGCAGTTGGACTAGCGGGGTCCAAGAGACCCAGTACTTC.

This clonotype was counted at least ten times. This chain links TRBV20-1 with TRBJ2-2; no firm D call. Between the trimmed V and J ends, which lost 2 bases and 4 bases, there was a span of 5 bases. The CDR3 runs to 12 residues. Germline V CDR1 and CDR2: DFQATT, SNEGSKA (reference sequence). The CDR3 loop reads CSARHTTGELFF. DNA of the CDR3: TGCAGTGCTAGACACACCACCGGGGAGCTGTTTTTT.

This clonotype was observed a handful of times. The V gene is TRBV6-1, the J gene TRBJ2-1; TRBD2 matches at 10 bases. After removal of 3 bases from V and 6 bases from J, the junction contained 8 bases not matched to a gene. Per germline, CDR1 MNHNS and CDR2 SASEGT. The CDR3 spans 16 residues. In DNA form, the CDR3 reads TGTGCCAGCAGTGAGACACTAGCGGGAAAAAGCAATGAGCAGTTCTTC. This sequence encodes CASSETLAGKSNEQFF.

In its sample, this clonotype was seen a few times. This sequence joins TRBV7-9 and TRBJ1-2; a weak D match, TRBD1 (5 bases). The CDR3 contains 16 residues. Deletions cut 11 bases from V and 1 base from J, with 23 bases between. CDR1 is SEHNR, CDR2 FQNEAQ, per germline (reference sequence). CDR3 coding DNA: TGTGCCCTAAACGGGGCGGCAGGGCGCCTTAACTATGGCTACACCTTC. This sequence encodes CALNGAAGRLNYGYTF.

V is TRBV6-2 or TRBV6-3 and J is TRBJ2-5; 7 bases map to TRBD1. The CDR3 has 13 residues. Germline V CDR1 and CDR2: MNHEY, SVGEGT. The junction had 7 bases not matched to a gene; V was cut back by 8 bases and J by 4 bases. The CDR3 reads CASAPTGRETQYF. CDR3 in DNA: TGTGCCAGCGCTCCGACAGGGCGAGAGACCCAGTACTTC.

This clonotype was observed a few times. V gene TRBV12-3 or TRBV12-4 combines with J gene TRBJ2-1, with 8 bases aligning to TRBD2. The V gene end was trimmed by 7 bases and the J gene end by 10 bases; junction bases not matched to a gene: 12. This CDR3 contains 14 residues. The CDR3 reads CASTLSGALGEQFF. CDR3 nucleotide sequence: TGTGCCAGCACCCTTAGCGGGGCCCTCGGGGAGCAGTTCTTC.

V and J are TRBV7-2 and TRBJ1-6; D perhaps matches TRBD1 (6 bases). The length of the CDR3 is 15 residues. Germline V CDR1 and CDR2: SGHTA, FQGNSA. V was pared by 4 bases and J by 9 bases, with 16 bases between. The CDR3 reads CASSYSGTRGSPLHF. CDR3 coding DNA: TGTGCCAGCAGCTATTCCGGGACACGGGGTTCACCCCTCCACTTT.

The table lists this clonotype with a few counts. The chain employs TRBV4-3 and TRBJ1-1, with unresolved D. Germline lookup yields CDR1 LGHNA and CDR2 YSLEER. Trimming took off 1 base at V and 5 bases at J, with 14 bases between the two ends. The CDR3 is made up of 15 amino acids. The CDR3 coding sequence is TGCGCCAGCAGCCAAGGGTACGGGCTAGGTACTGAAGCTTTCTTT. Amino acids: CASSQGYGLGTEAFF.